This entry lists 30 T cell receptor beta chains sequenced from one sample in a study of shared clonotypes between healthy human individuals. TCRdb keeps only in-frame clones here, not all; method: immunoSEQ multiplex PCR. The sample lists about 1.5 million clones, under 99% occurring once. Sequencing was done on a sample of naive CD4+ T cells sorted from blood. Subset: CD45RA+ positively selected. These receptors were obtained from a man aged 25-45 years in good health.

The CDR3 protein is CASSLRGPGLAVYEQYF. CDR3 coding DNA: TGTGCCAGCAGCTTAAGGGGACCGGGACTAGCGGTCTACGAGCAGTACTTC. The V and J genes are TRBV13 and TRBJ2-7; 11 bases line up with TRBD2. This CDR3 contains 17 residues. The V and J ends lost 2 bases and 3 bases, in that order; junction bases with no gene match: 9. Germline assignment: CDR1 PRHDT and CDR2 FYEKMQ (reference sequence).

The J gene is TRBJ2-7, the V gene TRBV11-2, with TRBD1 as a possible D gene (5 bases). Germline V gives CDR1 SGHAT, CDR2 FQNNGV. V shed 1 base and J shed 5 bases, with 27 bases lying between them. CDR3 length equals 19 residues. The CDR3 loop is CASSLVRRRGASYKNEQYF. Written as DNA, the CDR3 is TGTGCCAGCAGCTTAGTAAGGCGACGTGGGGCATCGTACAAGAACGAGCAGTACTTC.

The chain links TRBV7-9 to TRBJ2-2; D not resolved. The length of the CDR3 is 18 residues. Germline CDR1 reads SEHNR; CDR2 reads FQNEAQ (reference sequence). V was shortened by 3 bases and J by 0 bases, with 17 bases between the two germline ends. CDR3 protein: CASSFGAPTNANTGELFF. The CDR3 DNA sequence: TGTGCCAGCAGCTTCGGTGCTCCGACAAACGCGAACACCGGGGAGCTGTTTTTT.

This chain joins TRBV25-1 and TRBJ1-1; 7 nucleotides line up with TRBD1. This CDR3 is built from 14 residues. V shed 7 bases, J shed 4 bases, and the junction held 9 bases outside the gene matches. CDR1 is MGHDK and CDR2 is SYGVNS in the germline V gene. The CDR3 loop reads CASTGPRGVTEAFF. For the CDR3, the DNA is TGTGCCAGCACCGGACCCAGGGGGGTCACTGAAGCTTTCTTT. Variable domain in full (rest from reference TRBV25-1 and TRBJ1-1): EADIYQTPRYLVIGTGKKITLECSQTMGHDKMYWYQQDPGMELHLIHYSYGVNSTEKGDLSSESTVSRIRTEHFPLTLESARPSHTSQYLCASTGPRGVTEAFFGQGTRLTVV.

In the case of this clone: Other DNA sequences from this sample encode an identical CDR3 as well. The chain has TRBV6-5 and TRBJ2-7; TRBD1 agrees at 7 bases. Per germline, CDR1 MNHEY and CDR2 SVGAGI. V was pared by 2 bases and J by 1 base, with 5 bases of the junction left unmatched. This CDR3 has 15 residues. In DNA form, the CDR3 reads TGTGCCAGCAGTTACCCCTCCAGGGGGTCCTACGAGCAGTACTTC. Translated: CASSYPSRGSYEQYF.

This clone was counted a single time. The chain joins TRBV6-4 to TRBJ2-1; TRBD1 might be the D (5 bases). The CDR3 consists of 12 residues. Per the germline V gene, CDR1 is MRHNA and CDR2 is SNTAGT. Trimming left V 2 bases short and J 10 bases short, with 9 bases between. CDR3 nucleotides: TGTGCCAGCAGTGACCCCCACAGGGAGCAGTTCTTC. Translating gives CASSDPHREQFF.

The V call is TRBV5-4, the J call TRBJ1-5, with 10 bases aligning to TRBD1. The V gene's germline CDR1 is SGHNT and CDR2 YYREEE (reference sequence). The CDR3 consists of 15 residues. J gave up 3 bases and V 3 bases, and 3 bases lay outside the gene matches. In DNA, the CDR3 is TGTGCCAGCAGCTCCGGGACAGGGGACAATCAGCCCCAGCATTTT. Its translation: CASSSGTGDNQPQHF.

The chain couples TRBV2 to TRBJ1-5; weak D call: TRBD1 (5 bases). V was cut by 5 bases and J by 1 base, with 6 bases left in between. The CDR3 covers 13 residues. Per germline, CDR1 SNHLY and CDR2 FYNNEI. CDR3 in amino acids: CASSSGSNQPQHF. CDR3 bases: TGTGCCAGCAGTTCAGGGAGCAATCAGCCCCAGCATTTT.

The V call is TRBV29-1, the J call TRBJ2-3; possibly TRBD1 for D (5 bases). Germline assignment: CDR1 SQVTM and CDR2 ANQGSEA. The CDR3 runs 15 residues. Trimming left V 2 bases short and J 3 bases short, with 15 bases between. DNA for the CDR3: TGCAGCGTTGAATCATCAGGGTACGGGACAGATACGCAGTATTTT. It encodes CSVESSGYGTDTQYF.

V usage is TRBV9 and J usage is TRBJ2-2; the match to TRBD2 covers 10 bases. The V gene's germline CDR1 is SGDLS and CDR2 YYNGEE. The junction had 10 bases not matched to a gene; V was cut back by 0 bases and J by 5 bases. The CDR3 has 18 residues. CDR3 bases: TGTGCCAGCAGCGTAGGGTCTAGCGGGAGTCATGTAACCGGGGAGCTGTTTTTT. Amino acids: CASSVGSSGSHVTGELFF. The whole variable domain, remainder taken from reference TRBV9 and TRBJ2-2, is DSGVTQTPKHLITATGQRVTLRCSPRSGDLSVYWYQQSLDQGLQFLIQYYNGEERAKGNILERFSAQQFPDLHSELNLSSLELGDSALYFCASSVGSSGSHVTGELFFGEGSRLTVL.

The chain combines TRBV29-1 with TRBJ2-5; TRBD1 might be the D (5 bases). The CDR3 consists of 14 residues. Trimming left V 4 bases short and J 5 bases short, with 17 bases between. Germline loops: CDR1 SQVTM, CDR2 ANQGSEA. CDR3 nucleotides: TGCAGCGTTGGGTACCTCGACAGAATTGAGACCCAGTACTTC. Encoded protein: CSVGYLDRIETQYF. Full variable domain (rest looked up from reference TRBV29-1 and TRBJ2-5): SAVISQKPSRDICQRGTSLTIQCQVDSQVTMMFWYRQQPGQSLTLIATANQGSEATYESGFVIDKFPISRPNLTFSTLTVSNMSPEDSSIYLCSVGYLDRIETQYFGPGTRLLVL.

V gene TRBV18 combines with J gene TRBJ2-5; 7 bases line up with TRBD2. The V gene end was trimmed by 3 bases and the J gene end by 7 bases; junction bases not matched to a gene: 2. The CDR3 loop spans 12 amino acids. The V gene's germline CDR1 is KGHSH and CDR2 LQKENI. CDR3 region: CASSPRGGTQYF. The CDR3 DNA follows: TGTGCCAGCTCACCTCGCGGGGGGACCCAGTACTTC.

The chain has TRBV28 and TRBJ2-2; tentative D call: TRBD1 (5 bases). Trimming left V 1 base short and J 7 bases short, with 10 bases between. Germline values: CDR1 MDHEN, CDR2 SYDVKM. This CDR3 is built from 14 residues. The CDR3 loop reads CASSLFREFGELFF. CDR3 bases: TGTGCCAGCAGTTTATTCAGGGAATTCGGGGAGCTGTTTTTT.

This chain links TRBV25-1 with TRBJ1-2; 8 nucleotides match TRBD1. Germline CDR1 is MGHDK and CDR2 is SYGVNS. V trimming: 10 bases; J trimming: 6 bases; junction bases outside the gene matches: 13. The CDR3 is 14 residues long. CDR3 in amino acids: CATKPPGRGHGYTF. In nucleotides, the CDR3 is TGTGCCACCAAACCACCCGGCAGGGGGCATGGCTACACCTTC.

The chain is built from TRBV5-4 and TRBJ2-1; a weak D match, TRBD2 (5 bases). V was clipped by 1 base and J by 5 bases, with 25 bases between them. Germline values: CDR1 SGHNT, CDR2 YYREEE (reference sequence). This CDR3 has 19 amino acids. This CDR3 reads CASSLLGLSSYSGNNEQFF. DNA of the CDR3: TGTGCCAGCAGCTTGCTAGGGCTTTCCTCGTACAGCGGAAACAATGAGCAGTTCTTC.

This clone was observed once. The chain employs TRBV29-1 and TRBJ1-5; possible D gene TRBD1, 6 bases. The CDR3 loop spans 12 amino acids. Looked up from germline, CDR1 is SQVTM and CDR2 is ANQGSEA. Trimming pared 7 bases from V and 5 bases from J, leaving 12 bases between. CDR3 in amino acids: CSAGQSDQPQHF. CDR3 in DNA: TGCAGCGCCGGACAGTCCGATCAGCCCCAGCATTTT.

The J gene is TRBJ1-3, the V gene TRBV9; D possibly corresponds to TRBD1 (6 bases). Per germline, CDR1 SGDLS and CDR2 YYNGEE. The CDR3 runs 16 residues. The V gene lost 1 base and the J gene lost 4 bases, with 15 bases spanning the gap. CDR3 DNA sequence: TGTGCCAGCAGCGTACCCCCTCAGGGGCAAGGAAACACCATATATTTT. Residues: CASSVPPQGQGNTIYF.

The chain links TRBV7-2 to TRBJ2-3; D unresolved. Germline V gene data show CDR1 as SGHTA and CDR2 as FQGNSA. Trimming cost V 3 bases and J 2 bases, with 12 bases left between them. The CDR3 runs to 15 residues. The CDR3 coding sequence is TGTGCCAGCAGCTTGCAGTTTGGCGCCACAGATACGCAGTATTTT. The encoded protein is CASSLQFGATDTQYF.

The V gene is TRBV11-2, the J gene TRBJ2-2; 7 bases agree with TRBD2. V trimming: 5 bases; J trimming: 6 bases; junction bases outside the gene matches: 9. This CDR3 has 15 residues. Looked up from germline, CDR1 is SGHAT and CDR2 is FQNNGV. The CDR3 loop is CASSPSGTTPGELFF. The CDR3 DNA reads TGTGCCAGCAGCCCCTCCGGGACTACGCCCGGGGAGCTGTTTTTT.

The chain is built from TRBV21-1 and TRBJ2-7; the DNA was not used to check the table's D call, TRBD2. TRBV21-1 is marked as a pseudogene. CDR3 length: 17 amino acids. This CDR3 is CASSFYTSGRAGYEQYF. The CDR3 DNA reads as TGTGCCAGCAGCTTCTATACAAGCGGGAGGGCAGGGTACGAGCAGTACTTC.

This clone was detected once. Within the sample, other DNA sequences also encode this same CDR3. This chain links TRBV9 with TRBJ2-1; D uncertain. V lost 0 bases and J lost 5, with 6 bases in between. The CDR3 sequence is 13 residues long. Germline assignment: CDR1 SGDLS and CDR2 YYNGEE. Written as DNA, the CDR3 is TGTGCCAGCAGCGTAGGTTCCCACAATGAGCAGTTCTTC. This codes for CASSVGSHNEQFF.

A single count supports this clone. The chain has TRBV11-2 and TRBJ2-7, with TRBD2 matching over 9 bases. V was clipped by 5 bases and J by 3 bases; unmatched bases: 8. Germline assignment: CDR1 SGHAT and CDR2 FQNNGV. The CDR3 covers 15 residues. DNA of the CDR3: TGTGCCAGCAGCAACGGACTAGCGTTACGCTACGAGCAGTACTTC. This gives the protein CASSNGLALRYEQYF. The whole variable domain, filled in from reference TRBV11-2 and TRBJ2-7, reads EAGVAQSPRYKIIEKRQSVAFWCNPISGHATLYWYQQILGQGPKLLIQFQNNGVVDDSQLPKDRFSAERLKGVDSTLKIQPAKLEDSAVYLCASSNGLALRYEQYFGPGTRLTVT.

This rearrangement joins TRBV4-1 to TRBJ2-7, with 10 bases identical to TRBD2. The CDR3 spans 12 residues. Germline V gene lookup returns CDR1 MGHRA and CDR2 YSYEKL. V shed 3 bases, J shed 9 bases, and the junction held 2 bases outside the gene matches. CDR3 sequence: CASSHLAGVQYF. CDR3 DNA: TGCGCCAGCAGCCATCTAGCGGGAGTGCAGTACTTC.

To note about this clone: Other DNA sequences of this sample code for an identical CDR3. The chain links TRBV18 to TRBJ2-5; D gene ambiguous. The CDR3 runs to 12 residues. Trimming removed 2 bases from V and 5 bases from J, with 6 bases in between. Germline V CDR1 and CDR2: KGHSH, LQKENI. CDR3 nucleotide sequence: TGTGCCAGCTCACCAGGGGTCGAGACCCAGTACTTC. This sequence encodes CASSPGVETQYF.

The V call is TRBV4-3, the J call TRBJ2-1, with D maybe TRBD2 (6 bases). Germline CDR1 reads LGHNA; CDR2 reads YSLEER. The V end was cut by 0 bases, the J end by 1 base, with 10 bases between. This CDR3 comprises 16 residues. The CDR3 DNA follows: TGCGCCAGCAGCCAAGATAGCGGACTTTCCTACAATGAGCAGTTCTTC. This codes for CASSQDSGLSYNEQFF.

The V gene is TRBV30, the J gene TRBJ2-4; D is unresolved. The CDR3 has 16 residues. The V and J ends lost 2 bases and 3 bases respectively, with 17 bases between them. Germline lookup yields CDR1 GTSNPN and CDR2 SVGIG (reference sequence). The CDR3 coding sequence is TGTGCCTGGAGTTCCCCCCCGAGGATAGGCAAAAACATTCAGTACTTC. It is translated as CAWSSPPRIGKNIQYF.

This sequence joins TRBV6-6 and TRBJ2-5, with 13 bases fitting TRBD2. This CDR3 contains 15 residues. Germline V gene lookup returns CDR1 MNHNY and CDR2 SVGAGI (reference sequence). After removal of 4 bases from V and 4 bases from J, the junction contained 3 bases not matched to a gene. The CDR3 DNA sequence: TGTGCCAGCAGTTTGGGACTAGCGGGAACAGAGACCCAGTACTTC. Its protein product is CASSLGLAGTETQYF.

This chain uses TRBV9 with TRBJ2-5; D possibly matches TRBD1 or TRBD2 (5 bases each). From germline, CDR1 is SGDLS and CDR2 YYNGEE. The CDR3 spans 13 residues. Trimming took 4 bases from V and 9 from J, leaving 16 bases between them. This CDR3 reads CASSRTGTLSQYF. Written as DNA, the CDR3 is TGTGCCAGCAGCAGAACCGGGACCCTGTCCCAGTACTTC.

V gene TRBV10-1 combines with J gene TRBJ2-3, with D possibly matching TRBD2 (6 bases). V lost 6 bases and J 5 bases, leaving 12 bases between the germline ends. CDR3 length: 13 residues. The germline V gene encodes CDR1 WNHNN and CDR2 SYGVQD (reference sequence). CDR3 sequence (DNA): TGCGCCAGCAGGGACGGAGGGAGAGATACGCAGTATTTT. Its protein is CASRDGGRDTQYF.

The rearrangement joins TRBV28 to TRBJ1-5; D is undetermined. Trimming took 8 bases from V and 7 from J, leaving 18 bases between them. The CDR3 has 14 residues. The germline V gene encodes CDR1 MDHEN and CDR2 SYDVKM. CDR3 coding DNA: TGTGCCAGCGCGTGGAGCGGGTCAGGACAGCCCCAGCATTTT. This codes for CASAWSGSGQPQHF.